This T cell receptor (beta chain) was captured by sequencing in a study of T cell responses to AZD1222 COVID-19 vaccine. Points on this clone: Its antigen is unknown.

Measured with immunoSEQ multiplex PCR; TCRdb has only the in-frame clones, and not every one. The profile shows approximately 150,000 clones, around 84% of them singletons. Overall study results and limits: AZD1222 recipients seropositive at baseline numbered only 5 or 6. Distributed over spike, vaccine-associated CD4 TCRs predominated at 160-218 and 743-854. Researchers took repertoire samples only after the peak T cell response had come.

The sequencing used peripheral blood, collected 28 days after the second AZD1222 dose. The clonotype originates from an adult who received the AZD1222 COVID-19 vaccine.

The DNA for the CDR3 is TGTGCCAGCAGTTCTCAGACAGCGGGAGGTTACGAGACCCAGTACTTC. This encodes CASSSQTAGGYETQYF. V usage is TRBV6-5 and J usage is TRBJ2-5; 9 nucleotides match TRBD2. The ends lost 4 bases at V and 5 bases at J; junction bases unmatched: 11. Germline V gene lookup returns CDR1 MNHEY and CDR2 SVGAGI. The CDR3 runs 16 residues.